This TCR beta chain was found in a study of siplizumab effects on memory and regulatory T cells. CDR1 is LNHNV, CDR2 YYDKDF, per germline (reference sequence). This CDR3 has 17 amino acids. The J segment lost 8 bases and the V segment lost 0 bases, leaving 13 bases of the junction unmatched. Using immunoSEQ multiplex PCR, the repertoire was profiled, and TCRdb retains in-frame clones only, with some absent. The sample lists under 95,000 clones, around 94% occurring once. The sample was non-Treg CD4+ T cells sorted from blood. This chain connects TRBV15 to TRBJ2-1; 7 bases agree with TRBD2. This TCR derives from a human donor in good health. The DNA for the CDR3 is TGTGCCACCAGCAGAGATTCCGATTTGGGAGGGCAGGATGAGCAGTTCTTC. Amino acid sequence: CATSRDSDLGGQDEQFF.